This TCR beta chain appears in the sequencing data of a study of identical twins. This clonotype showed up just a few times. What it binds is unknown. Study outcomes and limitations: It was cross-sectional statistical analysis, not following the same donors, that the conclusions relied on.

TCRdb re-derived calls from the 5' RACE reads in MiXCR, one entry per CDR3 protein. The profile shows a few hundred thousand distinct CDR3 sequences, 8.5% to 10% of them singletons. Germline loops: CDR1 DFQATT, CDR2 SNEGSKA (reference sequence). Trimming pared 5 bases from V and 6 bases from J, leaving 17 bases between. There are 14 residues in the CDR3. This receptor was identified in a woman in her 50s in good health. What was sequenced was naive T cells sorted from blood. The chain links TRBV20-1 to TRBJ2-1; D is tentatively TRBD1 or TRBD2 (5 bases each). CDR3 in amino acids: CSARWGRHPNEQFF. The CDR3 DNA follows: TGCAGTGCTCGGTGGGGGAGACACCCCAATGAGCAGTTCTTC.